Listed below are T cell receptor beta chains from one sample, sequenced in a study of radiation and T cells in renal cell carcinoma. Libraries were prepared by immunoSEQ multiplex PCR; TCRdb keeps only in-frame clonotypes and omits some of them. This table has nearly 50,000 clones, 65% to 90% appearing once. Source: blood, taken from a patient whose treatment included radiotherapy and nephrectomy. These TCRs come from a woman between 70 and 85 years old with renal cell carcinoma. The CDR3 runs from the conserved cysteine through the conserved F or W. D genes are given only for firm matches. The size entry is marked missing in some rows and otherwise reads once, few, many or a size class.

clone_size j_call d_call v_call cdr3_nt cdr3_aa
NA TRBJ2-7 NA TRBV11-3 TGTGCCAGCAGCGGCACCGGTACCTACGAGCAGTACTTC CASSGTGTYEQYF
NA TRBJ2-3 NA TRBV27 TGTGCCAGCGGTACCTTCCTTGGGGATACGCAGTATTTT CASGTFLGDTQYF
once TRBJ1-5 TRBD1 TRBV10-1 TGCGCCAGCAGTACCAGGACAGGGGGGATATATAGCAATCAGCCCCAGCATTTT CASSTRTGGIYSNQPQHF
NA TRBJ1-1 TRBD1 TRBV5-1 TGCGCCAGCAGCCCGTACAGGGGTGAGAAAGCTTTCTTT CASSPYRGEKAFF
NA TRBJ2-5 TRBD1 TRBV5-6 TGTGCCAGCAGCACGGGGTACAGGGGAGAGACCCAGTACTTC CASSTGYRGETQYF
NA TRBJ1-5 NA TRBV5-1 TGCGCCAGCAGCTTGACCGGGAGGGATCAGCCCCAGCATTTT CASSLTGRDQPQHF
NA TRBJ2-7 NA TRBV7-9 TGTGCCAGCAGCTTGGGCCCCGAGGCTTTTTACGAGCAGTACTTC CASSLGPEAFYEQYF
NA TRBJ1-3 TRBD1 TRBV5-1 TGCGCCAGCAGCTTGGGACAGGGGATGGGAAACACCATATATTTT CASSLGQGMGNTIYF
NA TRBJ1-2 TRBD1 TRBV6-1 TGTGCCAGCAGTGAAACCGGGACAGGGACTTCAGACTATGGCTACACCTTC CASSETGTGTSDYGYTF
NA TRBJ2-3 NA TRBV19 TGTGCCAGTAGTATAAGCCCAATAAGTCCAGGGCACGGGGATACGCAGTATTTT CASSISPISPGHGDTQYF
NA TRBJ1-1 NA TRBV6-5 TGTGCCAGCAGTTACTCGGGGGTTGAAGCTTTCTTT CASSYSGVEAFF
NA TRBJ2-3 NA TRBV9 TGTGCCAGCAGCACTCAGGGGTCGCACACAGATACGCAGTATTTT CASSTQGSHTDTQYF
NA TRBJ1-5 NA TRBV10-2 TGCGCCAGCAGTGAGTCCCGACGCAATCAGCCCCAGCATTTT CASSESRRNQPQHF
once TRBJ2-7 NA TRBV10-1 TGCGCCAGCAGTGAGTCAAGGGGTGCAGGGTTGGACGAGCAGTACTTC CASSESRGAGLDEQYF
NA TRBJ2-3 TRBD2 TRBV9 TGTGCCAGCAGCGTAGATGTACTAGCGGGAGCGGAAGAAGATACGCAGTATTTT CASSVDVLAGAEEDTQYF
NA TRBJ2-7 NA TRBV18 TGTGCCAGCTCTCCAACTGCGGGGGCTTCCCTGGGCGAGCAGTACTTC CASSPTAGASLGEQYF
NA TRBJ1-2 NA TRBV6-1 TGTGCCATCAGTGAAGAGAGGGGCAGGAGTGGCTACACCTTC CAISEERGRSGYTF
NA TRBJ2-1 NA TRBV7-2 TGTGCCAGCAGCTTAAGTCAGAGCTCCTACAATGAGCAGTTCTTC CASSLSQSSYNEQFF
few TRBJ2-1 TRBD2 TRBV10-3 TGTGCCACCTCTTCTGGGACTAAGTACAATGAGCAGTTCTTC CATSSGTKYNEQFF
NA TRBJ2-7 NA TRBV14 TGTGCCAGCAGCCAAGGAATAGGGCCACTCTACGAGCAGTACTTC CASSQGIGPLYEQYF
NA TRBJ1-2 TRBD1 TRBV6-1 TGTGCCAGCAGTGAAACTGGGACAGGGGCTTTAAATGGCTACACCTTC CASSETGTGALNGYTF
NA TRBJ1-2 NA TRBV19 TGTGCCAGTAGTACGAGGAATGGCTACACCTTC CASSTRNGYTF
NA TRBJ2-3 NA TRBV5-4 TGTGCCAGCAGCCGGATCTTTAAGGACGCAGATACGCAGTATTTT CASSRIFKDADTQYF
NA TRBJ2-1 TRBD1 TRBV9 TGTGCCAGCAGCGCCCAGTTACCCGGGACAGGGGGCATTAATGAGCAGTTCTTC CASSAQLPGTGGINEQFF
NA TRBJ2-3 TRBD1 TRBV7-2 TGTGCCAGCAGCTTAGTATGGACAGGGAGGTCGCAGTATTTT CASSLVWTGRSQYF
NA TRBJ2-1 NA TRBV5-4 TGTGCCAGCAGCTCTCAGGGCTCCTACAATGAGCAGTTCTTC CASSSQGSYNEQFF
NA TRBJ2-7 NA TRBV18 TGTGCCAGCTCACCACCGGGTGACAGAGCTTACGAGCAGTACTTC CASSPPGDRAYEQYF
NA TRBJ2-3 TRBD2 TRBV11-2 TGTGCCAGCAGCTCTGCCCCCGCTAGCGGGGCTAGCACAGATACGCAGTATTTT CASSSAPASGASTDTQYF
NA TRBJ1-2 NA TRBV4-1 TGCGCCAGCAGCCAAGACTTGGGGGCAACCTATGGCTACACCTTC CASSQDLGATYGYTF